A selection of T cell receptor beta chains follows, all from one sample in a study of Ad26.COV2.S vaccination and SARS-CoV-2 variants. Libraries were prepared by immunoSEQ multiplex PCR; TCRdb keeps only in-frame clonotypes and omits some of them. The sample contains some 290,000 clones, over 80% of which appear only once. The starting material was peripheral blood, obtained in a trial of Ad26.COV2.S vaccine versus placebo. The receptor source for this set is a person between 18 and 59 years old who received the Ad26.COV2.S COVID-19 vaccine or a placebo. The CDR3 runs from the conserved cysteine through the conserved F or W. D genes are given only for firm matches. Rows may omit the clone size; those that give it use once, few, many or a size class.

size	D	V	J	DNA	CDR3
-	TRBD2	TRBV19	TRBJ2-5	TGTGCCAGTAGTATGGCTAGCGGGGGCCAAGAGACCCAGTACTTC	CASSMASGGQETQYF
-	-	TRBV5-8	TRBJ2-5	TGTGCCAGCAGCTCCTCGGGGGTTGAGACCCAGTACTTC	CASSSSGVETQYF
-	TRBD1	TRBV4-1	TRBJ1-4	TGCGCCAGCAGCCAACGCCAGGGGGCAACTAATGAAAAACTGTTTTTT	CASSQRQGATNEKLFF
-	-	TRBV14	TRBJ2-5	TGTGCCAGCAGCCAAGATCTTGCACCTGGGACCCAGTACTTC	CASSQDLAPGTQYF
few	-	TRBV5-1	TRBJ2-7	TGCGCCAGCAGCTGGGCAGGGGCCTACGAGCAGTACTTC	CASSWAGAYEQYF
-	-	TRBV27	TRBJ1-5	TGTGCCAGCAGTTTTGGGGGTAATGGCAATCAGCCCCAGCATTTT	CASSFGGNGNQPQHF
-	TRBD1	TRBV5-1	TRBJ1-1	TGCGCCAGCAGCCCCCAGACAGGGGGAAACACTGAAGCTTTCTTT	CASSPQTGGNTEAFF
-	-	TRBV5-4	TRBJ2-7	TGTGCCAGCAGCAGGAGGGAGGGGGCCTTGTACGAGCAGTACTTC	CASSRREGALYEQYF
-	-	TRBV5-1	TRBJ2-7	TGCGCCAGCACCCGAGTGGACACAACCTACGAGCAGTACTTC	CASTRVDTTYEQYF
-	TRBD2	TRBV5-1	TRBJ2-1	TGCGCCAGCAGCTTGGCCCGGACTAGCGGGGGCCCCTCCTACAATGAGCAGTTCTTC	CASSLARTSGGPSYNEQFF
-	TRBD1	TRBV30	TRBJ2-2	TGTGCCTGGAGTAGGGCAGGGGGCTTGACCGGGGAGCTGTTTTTT	CAWSRAGGLTGELFF
-	-	TRBV4-1	TRBJ2-1	TGCGCCAGCAGCCGCAACAATGAGCAGTTCTTC	CASSRNNEQFF
-	-	TRBV4-2	TRBJ2-2	TGTGCCAGCAGCTCCGGACACACGAACACCGGGGAGCTGTTTTTT	CASSSGHTNTGELFF
-	-	TRBV2	TRBJ1-6	TGTGCCACAACGGGACTCCGCCATTCACCCCTCCACTTT	CATTGLRHSPLHF
-	-	TRBV11-2	TRBJ1-5	TGTGCCAGCAGCCCTCTCCAGGGCAATCAGCCCCAGCATTTT	CASSPLQGNQPQHF
-	TRBD2	TRBV10-3	TRBJ2-3	TGTGCCATCAGTGATTTTGCGGGGGGCCGCACAGATACGCAGTATTTT	CAISDFAGGRTDTQYF
-	TRBD1	TRBV2	TRBJ2-7	TGTGCCAGCAGCTTCGACAGGGGGTCCTACGAGCAGTACTTC	CASSFDRGSYEQYF
-	-	TRBV6-5	TRBJ2-1	TGTGCCAGCAGTTATGAGGTCGGGGGCTACAATGAGCAGTTCTTC	CASSYEVGGYNEQFF
-	-	TRBV11-1	TRBJ2-5	TGTGCCAGCAGCGACGCGGGGGCACAAGAGACCCAGTACTTC	CASSDAGAQETQYF
-	-	TRBV7-6	TRBJ1-1	TGTGCCAGCAGCTTAGTTAAAGGACAGTGGAACACTGAAGCTTTCTTT	CASSLVKGQWNTEAFF
-	-	TRBV2	TRBJ2-5	TGTGCCAGCAGTGAATACCGCTTTGAGACCCAGTACTTC	CASSEYRFETQYF
once	-	TRBV20-1	TRBJ1-2	TGTAAGTCGACACTGATATATGGCTACACCTTC	CKSTLIYGYTF
-	TRBD2	TRBV7-8	TRBJ2-2	TGTGCCAGCAGCCCGCTTAGCGGGGGGGCTTCCACCGGGGAGCTGTTTTTT	CASSPLSGGASTGELFF
-	-	TRBV2	TRBJ2-6	TGTGCCAGCCGGGACGGAAGCTCTGGGGCCAACGTCCTGACTTTC	CASRDGSSGANVLTF
once	TRBD1	TRBV10-3	TRBJ1-2	TGTGCCATCGGCCTAATAAAAGGGGGCGACACCTTC	CAIGLIKGGDTF
-	TRBD2	TRBV4-1	TRBJ2-1	TGCGCCAGCAGCCAGGGACTAGCGGGGGGTCCCTACAATGAGCAGTTCTTC	CASSQGLAGGPYNEQFF
-	-	TRBV6-5	TRBJ2-3	TGTGCCAGCAGCGTCCAGGGTGGTGTGGGAGATACGCAGTATTTT	CASSVQGGVGDTQYF
-	-	TRBV9	TRBJ1-1	TGTGCCAGCAGCGTAGGACTGCGTTCTGAAGCTTTCTTT	CASSVGLRSEAFF